The 28 T cell receptor beta chains below were found in one sample sequenced in a study of regulatory T cells in long-lasting Graves disease. TCR beta libraries were built with iRepertoire HTBI primers and Arm-PCR of CDR3 regions. TCRdb ran MiXCR on the multiplex PCR reads and lists one entry per CDR3 protein. This repertoire shows 350,000 to 450,000 distinct CDR3 sequences, over 15% found once; its top ten account for 25% to 30%. The time point: newly diagnosed GD, antithyroid drugs for less than 3 months. With RNA extracted from PBMCs as input, the TCR library was made. These same records also appear under a second study, on T cells in Graves' hyperthyroidism and ophthalmopathy.

Material: peripheral blood mononuclear cells (PBMCs), obtained at new diagnosis, from a patient treated with antithyroid drugs. The receptors stem from a middle-aged man with Graves disease.

At least ten counts were recorded for this clonotype. This rearrangement joins TRBV27 to TRBJ2-7; 8 bases agree with TRBD1. The J segment lost 2 bases and the V segment lost 6 bases, leaving 12 bases of the junction unmatched. CDR3 length equals 16 residues. CDR1 is MNHEY, CDR2 SMNVEV, per germline (reference sequence). Written as DNA, the CDR3 is TGTGCCAGCAGCGGAACTAGGACAGGGCCAACCTACGAGCAGTACTTC. As protein: CASSGTRTGPTYEQYF.

This chain uses TRBV24-1 with TRBJ2-3, with no clear D. The V end was cut by 0 bases, the J end by 7 bases, with 4 bases between. This CDR3 has 12 residues. Germline lookup yields CDR1 KGHDR and CDR2 SFDVKD. DNA for the CDR3: TGTGCCACCAGTGATTTGGCTAATACGCAGTATTTT. Translating gives CATSDLANTQYF.

The chain carries TRBV12-3 or TRBV12-4 and TRBJ1-1; the D is unclear. Trimming removed 7 bases from V and 11 bases from J, with 14 bases in between. The CDR3 contains 11 residues. The CDR3 region has the DNA TGTGCCAGCACCCTAGGTCCGGGGGCTTTCTTT. Amino acid sequence: CASTLGPGAFF.

In its sample, this clonotype was seen a few times. The chain is built from TRBV5-1 and TRBJ2-2; 7 bases match TRBD2. Germline lookup yields CDR1 SGHRS and CDR2 YFSETQ. This CDR3 has 14 residues. The V segment lost 6 bases and the J segment 1 base; nucleotides outside the gene matches: 3. The CDR3 sequence: CASTASGNTGELFF. The CDR3, as DNA: TGCGCCAGCACCGCTAGCGGGAACACCGGGGAGCTGTTTTTT.

This clonotype was counted ten times or more. This chain uses TRBV20-1 with TRBJ2-1; weak D call: TRBD1 (6 bases). This CDR3 is 15 amino acids long. Germline V lookup: CDR1 DFQATT, CDR2 SNEGSKA (reference sequence). Trimming pared 1 base from V and 2 bases from J, leaving 12 bases between. The CDR3, as DNA: TGCAGTGCTAGAGGTGGCCAGGGGCCCTACAATGAGCAGTTCTTC. Its protein is CSARGGQGPYNEQFF.

This clonotype was detected many times. The chain uses TRBV2 and TRBJ1-4; D remains unclear. The ends were cut back, 3 bases at V and 0 bases at J, with 5 bases in the middle. The CDR3 runs to 14 residues. CDR1 SNHLY and CDR2 FYNNEI come from the germline V gene. The CDR3 sequence is CASSEDSTNEKLFF. The CDR3 region has the DNA TGTGCCAGCAGTGAGGATTCAACTAATGAAAAACTGTTTTTT.

This clonotype has more than one count but fewer than ten. The CDR3 coding sequence is TGCGCCAGCAGCCAAGAGCCCCCCCCGACAGGGGCAGAGAAACTGTTTTTT. Translating it yields CASSQEPPPTGAEKLFF. The chain carries TRBV4-3 and TRBJ1-4; 8 positions agree with TRBD1. J gave up 11 bases and V 0 bases, and 14 bases lay outside the gene matches. This CDR3 comprises 17 residues. Looked up from germline, CDR1 is LGHNA and CDR2 is YSLEER.

This clonotype appeared a few times. The rearrangement links TRBV24-1 to TRBJ2-3, with 9 bases that match TRBD2. This CDR3 is built from 14 residues. The V and J ends lost 7 bases and 2 bases, in that order; junction bases with no gene match: 3. Germline V gives CDR1 KGHDR, CDR2 SFDVKD. The CDR3 here is CATRGGGATDTQYF. The CDR3 DNA is TGTGCCACCAGGGGCGGGGGGGCCACAGATACGCAGTATTTT.

This clonotype was recorded many times. The V gene is TRBV20-1, the J gene TRBJ2-1, with 11 bases that match TRBD2. Trimming at V came to 6 bases and at J to 3 bases, leaving 4 bases not matched to a gene. The CDR3 runs 14 residues. The germline V gene has CDR1 DFQATT and CDR2 SNEGSKA (reference sequence). The CDR3 loop is CSAPGLADYNEQFF. Written as DNA, the CDR3 is TGCAGTGCCCCGGGACTAGCGGACTACAATGAGCAGTTCTTC.

This clonotype was seen a few times. The CDR3 is CAISARQGHQPQHF. DNA for the CDR3: TGTGCCATCAGTGCCCGACAGGGGCACCAGCCCCAGCATTTT. The chain is built from TRBV10-3 and TRBJ1-5; 8 positions agree with TRBD1. CDR3 length equals 14 residues. The V and J ends lost 4 bases and 7 bases, in that order; junction bases with no gene match: 6. In germline, CDR1 is ENHRY, CDR2 SYGVKD.

There are a few counts of this clonotype. The chain combines TRBV6-2 or TRBV6-3 with TRBJ1-2; no clear D. Trimming stripped 7 bases from V and 6 bases from J, with 15 bases between. This CDR3 contains 13 residues. CDR1 is MNHEY and CDR2 is SVGEGT in the germline V gene. CDR3 bases: TGTGCCAGCAAATCCGGGGAGGTAGATGGCTACACCTTC. This encodes CASKSGEVDGYTF.

This clonotype was found a few times. The chain has TRBV5-1 and TRBJ2-4; 8 positions agree with TRBD1. Germline-derived CDR1 and CDR2 are SGHRS and YFSETQ. CDR3 length: 14 amino acids. With V trimmed by 4 bases and J by 8 bases, 8 bases remained unmatched. CDR3 loop: CASSPRGRGYIQYF. CDR3 in DNA: TGCGCCAGCAGCCCCAGGGGGCGCGGATACATTCAGTACTTC.

The chain joins TRBV4-3 to TRBJ2-3; 9 positions agree with TRBD2. Unmatched junction bases numbered 6, after V lost 4 bases and J lost 1 base. Germline assignment: CDR1 LGHNA and CDR2 YSLEER. There are 16 residues in the CDR3. The CDR3 loop is CASSLGVAGGTDTQYF. The CDR3 nucleotides are TGCGCCAGCAGCCTCGGGGTAGCGGGGGGCACAGATACGCAGTATTTT.

V usage is TRBV20-1 and J usage is TRBJ2-7, with 8 bases fitting TRBD1. CDR3 length: 14 residues. Germline trimming cut 5 bases from V and 0 bases from J; bases unmatched to any gene: 6. Germline CDR1 is DFQATT and CDR2 is SNEGSKA (reference sequence). The CDR3 bases are TGCAGTGCTTACCGGGACAGGAGCTCCTACGAGCAGTACTTC. Residues: CSAYRDRSSYEQYF.

This clonotype has at least ten counts. This rearrangement joins TRBV4-1 to TRBJ1-3; D is undetermined. V was cut by 1 base and J by 7 bases, with 11 bases left in between. The CDR3 covers 14 residues. Per germline, CDR1 MGHRA and CDR2 YSYEKL. The CDR3 DNA reads as TGCGCCAGCAGCCAAGGATCCTTCGGGAACACCATATATTTT. This codes for CASSQGSFGNTIYF.

This clonotype was seen repeatedly, ten times or more. The V call is TRBV24-1, the J call TRBJ2-2; 7 bases line up with TRBD2. The CDR3 is 15 residues long. V trimming: 6 bases; J trimming: 5 bases; junction bases outside the gene matches: 8. Germline V gene lookup returns CDR1 KGHDR and CDR2 SFDVKD. The CDR3 sequence is CATSSGTIGTGELFF. The CDR3 DNA is TGTGCCACCAGTTCCGGGACTATTGGTACCGGGGAGCTGTTTTTT.

At least ten counts were recorded for this clonotype. The genes are TRBV15 and TRBJ2-1; D could derive from TRBD1 or TRBD2 (5 bases each). Germline assignment: CDR1 LNHNV and CDR2 YYDKDF (reference sequence). V was trimmed by 1 base and J by 10 bases, leaving 11 bases between them. The CDR3 loop spans 13 amino acids. The DNA for the CDR3 is TGTGCCACCAGCAGAGGGGACGGGTGGGAGCAGTTCTTC. Translation gives CATSRGDGWEQFF.

A note on this clonotype: The junction departs from germline at one end; a sequencing error may be responsible. The chain links TRBV30 to TRBJ1-1; no clear D. Germline CDR1 is GTSNPN and CDR2 is SVGIG (reference sequence). The CDR3 consists of 12 residues. The CDR3 DNA reads TGTGCCTGGAGTGGACGTAGGGCTGAAGCTCTCTTT. Translated, it gives CAWSGRRAEALF.

In this sample, this clonotype turned up many times. CDR3 loop: CSTRGSGGASYNEQFF. CDR3 nucleotides: TGCAGCACCCGGGGGTCAGGGGGCGCGTCCTACAATGAGCAGTTCTTC. This chain links TRBV20-1 with TRBJ2-1, with 8 bases lining up with TRBD1. CDR1 is DFQATT, CDR2 SNEGSKA, per germline (reference sequence). The CDR3 runs 16 residues.

At least ten counts were recorded for this clonotype. The J gene is TRBJ2-3, the V gene TRBV20-1; D not resolved. Germline V gives CDR1 DFQATT, CDR2 SNEGSKA (reference sequence). V lost 5 bases to trimming and J lost 1 base, with 13 bases between them. The CDR3 contains 14 residues. The CDR3 nucleotides read TGCAGTGCTTTCCCACCCCATCGCACAGATACGCAGTATTTT. As protein: CSAFPPHRTDTQYF.

The table lists this clonotype with many counts. The chain recombines TRBV5-1 with TRBJ1-2, with a possible D match to TRBD1 (5 bases). Trimming stripped 3 bases from V and 6 bases from J, with 15 bases between. The CDR3 is made up of 14 amino acids. CDR1 and CDR2 (germline): SGHRS, YFSETQ. CDR3 bases: TGCGCCAGCAGCTACGACGGGGCGGGGGATGGCTACACCTTC. As protein: CASSYDGAGDGYTF.

This clonotype appeared a few times. V usage is TRBV6-2 or TRBV6-3 and J usage is TRBJ2-7; D is tentatively TRBD1 or TRBD2 (5 bases each). Trimming cost V 0 bases and J 9 bases, with 15 bases left between them. The germline gives CDR1 MNHEY, CDR2 SVGEGT. The CDR3 totals 14 residues. The CDR3 DNA follows: TGTGCCAGCAGTTACTCAACGGATTCGGGGCCGCAGTACTTC. It yields the protein CASSYSTDSGPQYF.

This clonotype was counted ten times or more. The rearrangement links TRBV30 to TRBJ1-1, with 7 bases identical to TRBD1. The CDR3 consists of 13 residues. The J segment lost 5 bases and the V segment lost 4 bases, leaving 7 bases of the junction unmatched. CDR1 GTSNPN and CDR2 SVGIG come from the germline V gene (reference sequence). The CDR3 protein is CAWNRQGGTEAFF. CDR3 nucleotides: TGTGCCTGGAACCGACAGGGCGGAACTGAAGCTTTCTTT.

The gene calls are TRBV5-4 and TRBJ2-7; D gene unclear. Trimming removed 0 bases at V and 4 bases at J, with 8 bases between. This CDR3 contains 13 residues. The germline V gene encodes CDR1 SGHNT and CDR2 YYREEE (reference sequence). In nucleotides, the CDR3 is TGTGCCAGCAGCTTGGGGTCCCTTTACGAGCAGTACTTC. Its translation: CASSLGSLYEQYF.

This clonotype was counted at least ten times. The chain carries TRBV7-9 and TRBJ1-1; no clear D. Trimming took 5 bases from V and 0 from J, leaving 25 bases between them. CDR1 and CDR2 (germline): SEHNR, FQNEAQ (reference sequence). This CDR3 spans 19 amino acids. This chain's CDR3 is CASSDTGQPGGQMNTEAFF. DNA for the CDR3: TGTGCCAGCAGCGACACCGGGCAGCCCGGAGGGCAAATGAACACTGAAGCTTTCTTT. The full variable domain, rest sourced from reference TRBV7-9 and TRBJ1-1, is DTGVSQNPRHKITKRGQNVTFRCDPISEHNRLYWYRQTLGQGPEFLTYFQNEAQLEKSRLLSDRFSAERPKGSFSTLEIQRTEQGDSAMYLCASSDTGQPGGQMNTEAFFGQGTRLTVV.

This clonotype was seen repeatedly, ten times or more. The rearrangement joins TRBV5-5 to TRBJ1-2, with D possibly TRBD1 on 5 matching bases. The CDR3 runs 13 residues. The germline V and J ends were trimmed by 2 bases and 8 bases, with 13 bases remaining between them. Germline V CDR1 and CDR2: SGHKS, YYEKEE (reference sequence). CDR3 sequence reads: CASSLTFPGGYTF. The DNA for the CDR3 is TGTGCCAGCAGCTTAACGTTTCCAGGGGGCTACACCTTC.

This clonotype was seen only a few times. V is TRBV9 and J is TRBJ2-1; 8 bases fit TRBD1. V trimming: 3 bases; J trimming: 9 bases; junction bases outside the gene matches: 8. Germline lookup yields CDR1 SGDLS and CDR2 YYNGEE. The CDR3 length is 14 residues. CDR3 loop: CASSENSGGLEQFF. The CDR3 DNA reads TGTGCCAGCAGCGAGAATTCAGGGGGCCTTGAGCAGTTCTTC. The full variable domain, completed using reference TRBV9 and TRBJ2-1, is DSGVTQTPKHLITATGQRVTLRCSPRSGDLSVYWYQQSLDQGLQFLIQYYNGEERAKGNILERFSAQQFPDLHSELNLSSLELGDSALYFCASSENSGGLEQFFGPGTRLTVL.

This clonotype was seen many times. CDR3: CASSHLKGHNQETQYF. CDR3 nucleotide sequence: TGTGCCAGCAGTCACTTAAAGGGACACAACCAAGAGACCCAGTACTTC. The rearrangement uses TRBV27 and TRBJ2-5; TRBD1 might be the D (6 bases). Germline V CDR1 and CDR2: MNHEY, SMNVEV (reference sequence). This CDR3 contains 16 residues. Trimming shortened V by 5 bases and J by 0 bases, and 16 bases separated the two germline ends.